These 15 T cell receptor beta chains share one sample of origin, sequenced in a study of blood T cells in healthy people across ages. PCR was performed a second time for about 7 to 11 cycles using a sample-barcoded 5' primer and a J-beta primer mix. TCRdb processed the 5' RACE reads anew with MiXCR; each CDR3 protein has one entry. The repertoire has 650,000 or so distinct CDR3 sequences, under 65% of them found once; the top ten carry around an eighth. The sequencing sample was made of blood. The receptors stem from a woman older than 75 in good health.

With respect to this clonotype: A junction end diverges from the germline sequence, so it may reflect a read error. The J gene is TRBJ1-1, the V gene TRBV7-2; the D gene is possibly TRBD1 (6 bases). Germline V lookup: CDR1 SGHTA, CDR2 FQGNSA. The CDR3 is 13 residues long. This CDR3 reads CASSTRGNAEAFF. As DNA, the CDR3 is TGTGCCAGCAGCACGAGGGGGAACGCTGAAGCTTTCTTT. The variable domain in full, with the rest retrieved from reference TRBV7-2 and TRBJ1-1, is GAGVSQSPSNKVTEKGKDVELRCDPISGHTALYWYRQSLGQGLEFLIYFQGNSAPDKSGLPSDRFSAERTGGSVSTLTIQRTQQEDSAVYLCASSTRGNAEAFFGQGTRLTVV.

Regarding this clonotype: This could be a read error, since a much larger clone is one nucleotide away. The rearrangement uses TRBV6-5 and TRBJ1-2; D unresolved. The germline V and J ends were trimmed by 5 bases and 4 bases, with 11 bases remaining between them. The CDR3 has 13 residues. Looked up from germline, CDR1 is MNHEY and CDR2 is SVGAGI. CDR3 bases: TGTGCCAGCAGTCGCCGGGGATTCTATGGCTACACCTTC. This gives the protein CASSRRGFYGYTF.

This clonotype was counted many times. The chain uses TRBV7-9 and TRBJ2-1; a weak D match, TRBD2 (6 bases). This CDR3 contains 13 residues. Germline V gene data show CDR1 as SEHNR and CDR2 as FQNEAQ (reference sequence). V was cut by 2 bases and J by 8 bases, with 10 bases left in between. CDR3: CASSLTAGDEQFF. The CDR3 DNA reads TGTGCCAGCAGCTTAACAGCGGGCGATGAGCAGTTCTTC.

This clonotype turned up a few times. V and J are TRBV20-1 and TRBJ2-7; weak D call: TRBD1 (5 bases). This CDR3 has 15 amino acids. The germline V gene encodes CDR1 DFQATT and CDR2 SNEGSKA (reference sequence). The V gene lost 0 bases and the J gene lost 7 bases, with 19 bases spanning the gap. CDR3 nucleotides: TGCAGTGCTAGAGATAGGGTAACAGGTGACAATGAGCAGTACTTC. It specifies CSARDRVTGDNEQYF.

This clonotype occurred once. This chain links TRBV4-1 with TRBJ2-5; 8 bases are shared with TRBD1. The J call is doubtful: the DNA matches TRBJ2-7 better. This CDR3 has 15 amino acids. Germline CDR1 MGHRA, CDR2 YSYEKL. CDR3 nucleotides: TGCGCCAGCAGCCCGTCGTGGCAGGGGGCAAACGAGCAGTACTTC. Amino acids: CASSPSWQGANEQYF.

Written as DNA, the CDR3 is TGTGCCAGCAGCCCTCAGACGGGGGAGAACACTGAAGCTTTCTTT. Amino acid sequence: CASSPQTGENTEAFF. The V and J genes are TRBV7-2 and TRBJ1-1; a weak D match, TRBD1 (5 bases). Germline assignment: CDR1 SGHTA and CDR2 FQGNSA. The CDR3 sequence is 15 residues long. Trimming left V 5 bases short and J 1 base short, with 14 bases between.

Ten or more counts support this clonotype. The chain recombines TRBV20-1 with TRBJ2-7; unclear D gene. The CDR3 is 15 amino acids. The germline CDR1 and CDR2 sequences are DFQATT and SNEGSKA (reference sequence). V was clipped by 0 bases and J by 3 bases, with 15 bases between them. CDR3: CSARDSSQVRYEQYF. CDR3 DNA sequence: TGCAGTGCTAGAGATTCCAGCCAGGTTCGCTACGAGCAGTACTTC.

With respect to this clonotype: A much larger clone differs by one base, so this may be a read error. The chain recombines TRBV2 with TRBJ1-1, with no clear D. V lost 7 bases and J lost 1, with 10 bases in between. This CDR3 is 13 amino acids long. Germline assignment: CDR1 SNHLY and CDR2 FYNNEI. CDR3 protein: CASTVDENTEAFF. The CDR3 DNA is TGTGCCAGCACCGTTGACGAGAACACTGAAGCTTTCTTT.

On this clonotype itself: A single base separates this from a much larger clone, so it may be a read error. CDR3 sequence: CAGTAGKTQYF. CDR3 nucleotides: TGTGCCGGCACCGCAGGGAAGACCCAGTACTTC. The chain combines TRBV12-3 or TRBV12-4 with TRBJ2-5, with a possible D match to TRBD1 (5 bases). V was clipped by 11 bases and J by 6 bases, with 13 bases between them. CDR3 length equals 11 residues.

This clonotype was recorded many times. The CDR3 DNA is TGTGCCAGCAGTGAAGTTAGTGACATCGTCTTCTACGAGCAGTACTTC. Encoded protein: CASSEVSDIVFYEQYF. This sequence joins TRBV25-1 and TRBJ2-7; D is uncertain. Germline V gene data show CDR1 as MGHDK and CDR2 as SYGVNS. This CDR3 has 16 residues. V was trimmed by 2 bases and J by 3 bases, leaving 17 bases between them.

This clonotype has just one count. A much more abundant neighbour one base away suggests this may be a read error. This chain joins TRBV7-2 and TRBJ2-3; TRBD2 might be the D (6 bases). CDR3 length: 14 residues. CDR1 is SGHTA, CDR2 FQGNSA, per germline. The CDR3 nucleotides are TGTGCCAGCGGCTTTTTGCGGGGCGGAGATACGCAGTATTTT. Protein product: CASGFLRGGDTQYF.

The CDR3 DNA sequence: TGCAGCGTTTCGACAGGGGTTAGCGAGAGCTCCTACGAGCAGTACTTC. It yields the protein CSVSTGVSESSYEQYF. The chain joins TRBV29-1 to TRBJ2-7; 8 bases are a match to TRBD1. The ends lost 5 bases at V and 0 bases at J; junction bases unmatched: 12. The CDR3 totals 16 residues. The germline V gene has CDR1 SQVTM and CDR2 ANQGSEA.

J is TRBJ2-5 and V is TRBV20-1, with 9 nucleotides matching TRBD2. V gave up 3 bases and J gave up 5 bases; unmatched junction bases: 7. Germline CDR1 is DFQATT and CDR2 is SNEGSKA (reference sequence). The CDR3 loop spans 14 amino acids. In DNA, the CDR3 is TGCAGTGCTAGCGCCAGCGGGGGGTCGGAGACCCAGTACTTC. This gives the protein CSASASGGSETQYF.

The gene calls are TRBV20-1 and TRBJ2-5; TRBD1 is a possible D gene (6 bases). The germline V and J ends were trimmed by 6 bases and 4 bases, with 18 bases remaining between them. The CDR3 consists of 14 residues. Germline V gene sequence: CDR1 DFQATT, CDR2 SNEGSKA (reference sequence). CDR3 DNA: TGCAGTGCCCGAGGCGTGGCAGGGGTAGAGACCCAGTACTTC. Residues: CSARGVAGVETQYF.

V usage is TRBV24-1 and J usage is TRBJ2-3; TRBD1 might be the D (5 bases). Trimming stripped 4 bases from V and 2 bases from J, with 12 bases between. Germline loops: CDR1 KGHDR, CDR2 SFDVKD. The CDR3 runs to 15 residues. The chain's CDR3 is CATSEVAGITDTQYF. The CDR3 nucleotides are TGTGCCACCAGTGAAGTCGCAGGGATCACAGATACGCAGTATTTT.